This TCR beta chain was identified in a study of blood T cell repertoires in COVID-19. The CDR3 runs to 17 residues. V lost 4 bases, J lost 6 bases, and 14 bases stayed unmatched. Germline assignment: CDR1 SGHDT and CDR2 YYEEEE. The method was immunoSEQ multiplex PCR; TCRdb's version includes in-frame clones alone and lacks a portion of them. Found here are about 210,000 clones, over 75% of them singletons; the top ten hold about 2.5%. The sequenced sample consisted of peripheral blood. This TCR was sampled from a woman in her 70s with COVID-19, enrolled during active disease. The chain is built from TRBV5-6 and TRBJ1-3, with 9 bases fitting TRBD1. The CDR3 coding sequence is TGTGCCAGCAGCCCTCTTCGGGACAGGGTGATGGAAAACACCATATATTTT. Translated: CASSPLRDRVMENTIYF.